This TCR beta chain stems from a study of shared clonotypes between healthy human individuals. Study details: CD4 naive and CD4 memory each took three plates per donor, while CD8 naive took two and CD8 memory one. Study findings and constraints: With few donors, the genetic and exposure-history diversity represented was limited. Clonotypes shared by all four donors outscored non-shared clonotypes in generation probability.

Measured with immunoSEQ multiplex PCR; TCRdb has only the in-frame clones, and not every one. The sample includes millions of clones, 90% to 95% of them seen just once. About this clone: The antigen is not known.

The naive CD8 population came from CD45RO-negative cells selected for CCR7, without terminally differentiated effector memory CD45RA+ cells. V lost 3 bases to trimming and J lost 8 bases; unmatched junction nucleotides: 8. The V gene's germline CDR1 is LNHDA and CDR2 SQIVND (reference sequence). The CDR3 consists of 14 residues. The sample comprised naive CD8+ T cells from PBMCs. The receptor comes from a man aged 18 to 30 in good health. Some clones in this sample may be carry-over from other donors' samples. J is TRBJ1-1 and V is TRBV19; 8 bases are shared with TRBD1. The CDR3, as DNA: TGTGCCAGTAGTATGGTGACAGGGGTACCGGAAGCTTTCTTT. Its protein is CASSMVTGVPEAFF.